One sample yielded the 12 T cell receptor beta chains listed below, sequenced in a study of OX40 agonist ivuxolimab in advanced cancers. This table comes from immunoSEQ multiplex PCR, and its TCRdb copy is limited to in-frame clones, with some not included. The sample yields 60,000 to 100,000 clones, about 92% seen once. This material consisted of CD4+ or CD8+ T cells sorted from blood, taken in a trial of the OX40 agonist ivuxolimab. The receptors here all came from an adult with an advanced solid tumor such as melanoma, head and neck, liver or kidney cancer.

The V gene is TRBV6-6, the J gene TRBJ1-2, with no clear D. The CDR3 runs to 13 residues. V dropped 8 bases and J dropped 7 bases, with 17 bases sitting between them. Germline CDR1 reads MNHNY; CDR2 reads SVGAGI (reference sequence). The CDR3 DNA is TGTGCCAGCCAGGACCGAGCTATAGGTGGCTACACCTTC. It codes for CASQDRAIGGYTF.

With regard to this clone: Sequence at one end of the junction differs from germline and may be a read error. J is TRBJ2-1 and V is TRBV15; D is possibly TRBD1 (6 bases). Per germline, CDR1 LNHNV and CDR2 YYDKDF (reference sequence). The CDR3 has 12 amino acids. CDR3 in DNA: TGTGCCACCAGCAGAGACTTGGGCAGGGGAGTCTTC. Translation gives CATSRDLGRGVF.

The chain carries TRBV5-1 and TRBJ2-1; 13 positions agree with TRBD2. V was clipped by 4 bases and J by 9 bases; unmatched bases: 16. CDR1 is SGHRS and CDR2 is YFSETQ in the germline V gene. The CDR3 contains 18 residues. CDR3 in amino acids: CASSALLAGGPFSSEQFF. The DNA for the CDR3 is TGCGCCAGCAGCGCTTTACTAGCGGGAGGGCCATTTTCGAGTGAGCAGTTCTTC.

The CDR3 sequence: CASRQGLAGGEQYF. The CDR3 DNA is TGTGCCAGTCGCCAGGGACTAGCGGGAGGCGAGCAGTACTTC. J is TRBJ2-7 and V is TRBV19; TRBD2 matches 15 bases. The CDR3 is 14 residues long. Unmatched junction bases numbered 5, after V lost 8 bases and J lost 6 bases. Germline CDR1 is LNHDA and CDR2 is SQIVND (reference sequence).

V gene TRBV19 combines with J gene TRBJ2-3; TRBD1 might be the D (8 bases). The V gene's germline CDR1 is LNHDA and CDR2 SQIVND (reference sequence). The CDR3 length is 15 residues. Between the trimmed V and J ends, which lost 3 bases and 4 bases, there was a span of 14 bases. CDR3 nucleotides: TGTGCCAGTAGTATCGGACAGGGAGGGGCAGATACGCAGTATTTT. Translation gives CASSIGQGGADTQYF.

The genes are TRBV6-6 and TRBJ2-7; D not resolved. Trimming took 6 bases from V and 7 from J, leaving 13 bases between them. In germline, CDR1 is MNHNY, CDR2 SVGAGI (reference sequence). This CDR3 is 12 amino acids long. The CDR3 protein is CASRSTLGEQYF. CDR3 DNA sequence: TGTGCCAGCAGAAGCACGTTGGGGGAGCAGTACTTC.

The chain carries TRBV30 and TRBJ1-1; D unclear. The CDR3 runs to 15 residues. V was shortened by 3 bases and J by 1 base, with 15 bases between the two germline ends. Germline V gene sequence: CDR1 GTSNPN, CDR2 SVGIG (reference sequence). The CDR3 here is CAWRRGRVGNTEAFF. CDR3 nucleotides: TGTGCCTGGAGAAGAGGCAGAGTCGGGAACACTGAAGCTTTCTTT.

This chain joins TRBV29-1 and TRBJ2-7, with 10 bases that match TRBD1. CDR1 and CDR2 from the germline V gene are SQVTM and ANQGSEA. Trimming at V came to 4 bases and at J to 2 bases, leaving 5 bases not matched to a gene. This CDR3 region has 14 residues. The DNA for the CDR3 is TGCAGCGTTGTAAGGGACAGGGGCCCCTACGAGCAGTACTTC. Translated, it gives CSVVRDRGPYEQYF.

This chain links TRBV9 with TRBJ2-3, with 14 bases identical to TRBD2. Germline loops: CDR1 SGDLS, CDR2 YYNGEE. V lost 3 bases and J lost 2; bases outside the gene matches: 23. The CDR3 runs to 23 residues. The CDR3 DNA is TGTGCCAGCAGCGCCTACTATCTTGTGTCTGGCCTGGGACTAGCGGGAGACACAGATACGCAGTATTTT. Protein: CASSAYYLVSGLGLAGDTDTQYF.

The chain recombines TRBV14 with TRBJ2-7; TRBD2 matches 8 bases. After removal of 0 bases from V and 6 bases from J, the junction contained 7 bases not matched to a gene. The CDR3 has 15 residues. CDR1 and CDR2 (germline): SGHDN, FVKESK. CDR3 coding DNA: TGTGCCAGCAGCCAAGAAGCGGGAGCATTGGGCGAGCAGTACTTC. Protein product: CASSQEAGALGEQYF.

The rearrangement uses TRBV11-1 and TRBJ2-5; 7 nucleotides agree with TRBD2. V lost 5 bases to trimming and J lost 2 bases; unmatched junction nucleotides: 5. Germline loops: CDR1 SGHAT, CDR2 FQDESV (reference sequence). CDR3 length: 14 amino acids. The CDR3, as DNA: TGTGCCAGCAGCACGGCGGGACTACAAGAGACCCAGTACTTC. It specifies CASSTAGLQETQYF.

V usage is TRBV6-5 and J usage is TRBJ2-3; D remains unclear. Deletions cut 2 bases from V and 4 bases from J, with 10 bases between. Germline lookup yields CDR1 MNHEY and CDR2 SVGAGI. This CDR3 region has 14 residues. Here the CDR3 DNA reads TGTGCCAGCAGTTACGCCCTGAGGTCAGATACGCAGTATTTT. It encodes CASSYALRSDTQYF.